A single sample gave rise to the 10 T cell receptor beta chains below, sequenced in a study of cytomegalovirus exposure and HLA in healthy donors. Vbeta (60) and Jbeta (13) primers were used in the PCR. Sequencing used immunoSEQ multiplex PCR; TCRdb keeps in-frame clones, though not all of them. The repertoire holds some 170,000 clones, more than 80% seen once, with about 7% in the top ten. Sample: PBMCs. All receptors come from a woman under 40 in good health and CMV-seropositive.

J is TRBJ2-5 and V is TRBV9; D perhaps matches TRBD1 (6 bases). This CDR3 spans 18 amino acids. From germline, CDR1 is SGDLS and CDR2 YYNGEE. V was trimmed by 3 bases and J by 4 bases, leaving 25 bases between them. CDR3 region: CASSAAQVGAGATETQYF. CDR3 DNA: TGTGCCAGCAGCGCCGCCCAGGTTGGGGCAGGGGCCACAGAGACCCAGTACTTC.

J is TRBJ2-1 and V is TRBV7-2, with D perhaps matching TRBD2 (5 bases). The length of the CDR3 is 13 residues. Trimming removed 6 bases at V and 9 bases at J, with 15 bases between. Germline V CDR1 and CDR2: SGHTA, FQGNSA. The CDR3 DNA is TGTGCCAGCAGTCGAGCGGTAGGCCGTGAGCAGTTCTTC. Encoded protein: CASSRAVGREQFF. Based on the CDR3 plus reference TRBV7-2 and TRBJ2-1, the full variable domain is GAGVSQSPSNKVTEKGKDVELRCDPISGHTALYWYRQSLGQGLEFLIYFQGNSAPDKSGLPSDRFSAERTGGSVSTLTIQRTQQEDSAVYLCASSRAVGREQFFGPGTRLTVL.

The V and J genes are TRBV27 and TRBJ2-2; 7 positions match TRBD1. Trimming removed 5 bases from V and 4 bases from J; junction bases left unmatched: 10. The germline V gene has CDR1 MNHEY and CDR2 SMNVEV (reference sequence). The CDR3 length is 16 residues. DNA of the CDR3: TGTGCCAGCAGTCCCCTAAGGACAGGAGCCACCGGGGAGCTGTTTTTT. As protein: CASSPLRTGATGELFF.

This sequence joins TRBV7-2 and TRBJ2-3; 7 nucleotides agree with TRBD2. The CDR3 is made up of 13 amino acids. V dropped 4 bases and J dropped 6; count of bases not matched to a gene: 4. The germline gives CDR1 SGHTA, CDR2 FQGNSA. The DNA of the CDR3 is TGTGCCAGCAGCTGGGGGGGAGGCGATACGCAGTATTTT. Its translation is CASSWGGGDTQYF.

This rearrangement joins TRBV9 to TRBJ1-1, with TRBD1 matching 9 bases. J lost 1 base, V lost 4 bases, and 2 bases had no gene match. The CDR3 consists of 14 residues. The germline V gene encodes CDR1 SGDLS and CDR2 YYNGEE. In nucleotides, the CDR3 is TGTGCCAGCAGCTGGGACAGGGAGAACACTGAAGCTTTCTTT. It translates to CASSWDRENTEAFF.

CDR3 amino acids: CAWRGQGPSGYTF. In DNA, the CDR3 is TGTGCCTGGAGGGGACAGGGACCCTCCGGCTACACCTTC. V is TRBV30 and J is TRBJ1-2; TRBD1 agrees at 9 bases. Trimming removed 3 bases from V and 8 bases from J; junction bases left unmatched: 7. Germline V gene data show CDR1 as GTSNPN and CDR2 as SVGIG (reference sequence). The CDR3 totals 13 residues. The whole variable domain, remainder taken from reference TRBV30 and TRBJ1-2, is SQTIHQWPATLVQPVGSPLSLECTVEGTSNPNLYWYRQAAGRGLQLLFYSVGIGQISSEVPQNLSASRPQDRQFILSSKKLLLSDSGFYLCAWRGQGPSGYTFGSGTRLTVV.

V usage is TRBV7-2 and J usage is TRBJ1-5; 9 positions match TRBD1. J gave up 3 bases and V 4 bases, and 4 bases lay outside the gene matches. The CDR3 totals 15 residues. Germline V gene sequence: CDR1 SGHTA, CDR2 FQGNSA. For the CDR3, the DNA is TGTGCCAGCAGCTCAGGGACAGGGAACAATCAGCCCCAGCATTTT. Translated: CASSSGTGNNQPQHF.

The genes are TRBV5-1 and TRBJ2-3; possibly TRBD2 for D (5 bases). This CDR3 contains 15 residues. CDR1 is SGHRS, CDR2 YFSETQ, per germline. Trimming left V 1 base short and J 0 bases short, with 9 bases between. CDR3 nucleotide sequence: TGCGCCAGCAGCTTGAGTCCGGGGAGCACAGATACGCAGTATTTT. This gives the protein CASSLSPGSTDTQYF.

The V gene is TRBV19, the J gene TRBJ1-2, with TRBD1 matching over 10 bases. V lost 7 bases, J lost 14 bases, and 10 bases stayed unmatched. The germline gives CDR1 LNHDA, CDR2 SQIVND (reference sequence). The CDR3 runs to 12 residues. In DNA form, the CDR3 reads TGTGCCAGTACTAAAGGACAGGGGGTTTTTACCTTC. This gives the protein CASTKGQGVFTF. Based on the CDR3 plus reference TRBV19 and TRBJ1-2, the full variable domain is DGGITQSPKYLFRKEGQNVTLSCEQNLNHDAMYWYRQDPGQGLRLIYYSQIVNDFQKGDIAEGYSVSREKKESFPLTVTSAQKNPTAFYLCASTKGQGVFTFGSGTRLTVV.

The V gene is TRBV2, the J gene TRBJ2-2; weak D call: TRBD1 (5 bases). The CDR3 sequence is 15 residues long. The V gene's germline CDR1 is SNHLY and CDR2 FYNNEI. Trimming left V 4 bases short and J 5 bases short, with 14 bases between. CDR3 DNA sequence: TGTGCCAGCAGTGGCAAAGGACACATGACCGGGGAGCTGTTTTTT. This translates into CASSGKGHMTGELFF.